Sequencing of this T cell receptor beta chain was carried out in a study of blood T cell repertoires in COVID-19 (dated by TCRdb to 2020 to 2021). For the study in its entirety: Samples covering the acute and convalescent phases of COVID-19 were provided by collaborators in the United States, Italy and Spain. Nearly every sample came with metadata listing a de-identified subject ID, COVID-19 status, age in years and sex. A freely available public database, intended as a resource for researchers studying the immune response to SARS-CoV-2, is where the repertoires were released. The dataset comprised deeply sampled blood TCRbeta repertoires from subjects exposed to, actively infected with, or recovered from COVID-19. Samples were obtained from the ongoing ImmuneRACE study (first 160 participants) and from roughly 1,300 subjects provided by 6 global collaborators. The prospective study material was composed of cDNA or gDNA derived from T cells, B-cell-depleted T cells, or PBMCs. Where available, HLA class I and class II types were obtained from metadata supplied by the sample provider rather than from assay-based typing. Broader findings and caveats from the paper: Clinical and demographic metadata were provided uncurated, with the amount varying by source and participant.

The immunoSEQ Assay, a bias-controlled multiplex PCR, was used to amplify TCRbeta CDR3 regions from genomic DNA. The source study handled its data this way. Nucleated cell counts per sample were estimated from amplification of reference gene primers within the assay. To quantify the absolute abundance of each unique TCRbeta CDR3 rearrangement, sequence reads were collapsed and filtered. Productive Simpson clonality was computed per sample as the square root of Simpson's diversity index over productive rearrangements. TCRdb re-hosts the immuneACCESS table, in-frame sequences only. Its copies lack some clones; in the studies checked, an unresolved V gene accounts for under half of them, and the cause for the rest is not known. The V and J calls and the clone size are those of that table, but D and trimming were determined from the DNA. The sample table records 200,000 to 300,000 clones; 85% to 90% of these occur just once. Jointly, the top ten make up approximately 1.7% of the sample.

This clone was found once. Its antigen specificity is not known. No much larger clone is present one base from it, and per-base qualities are unavailable. In the prospective study, participants were about 18 to 90 years old, resided in fewer than 25 geographic areas of the United States, and were enrolled through a virtual design. In the prospective study, cohorts were assigned on the basis of participant-reported clinical history obtained from a screening survey and a study questionnaire. Recovered participants in ImmuneRACE Cohort 3 were defined by two consecutive negative NP/OP PCR tests, clearance by a healthcare professional, or resolution of symptoms. In the prospective study, mobile phlebotomists collected whole blood, serum and a nasopharyngeal or oropharyngeal swab from each participant. Over a roughly 2-month period, participants in the prospective study had the option of providing additional blood draws and questionnaires. Prospective study blood samples were shipped either frozen or at room temperature before DNA extraction.

Looking up the germline V gene yields CDR1 SGHRS and CDR2 YFSETQ. The CDR3 holds 17 amino acids from the cysteine to the phenylalanine. This entry keeps only the CDR3 DNA: 51 bases, framed from base 1. The V end gives up 1 base and the J end 3 bases, leaving 8 bases in the junction not matched to a gene. The sequencing sample was made of PBMCs or T cells enriched from blood (not recorded which). This clonotype was sampled from a man in his forties who had recovered from COVID-19. This chain is built from TRBV5-1 and TRBJ2-7, with TRBD2 matching 12 junction bases. The nucleotide sequence is TGCGCCAGCAGCTTGAAACTAGCGGGGGGAACCGTCTACGAGCAGTACTTC. This yields the protein CASSLKLAGGTVYEQYF.